This T cell receptor (beta chain) came from a study of blood T cell repertoires in COVID-19. Study context: Samples taken during acute and convalescent COVID-19 were collected in the United States, Italy and Spain.

Methods used by the authors: Estimation of nucleated cell counts was performed using reference gene primer amplification. Using immunoSEQ multiplex PCR, the repertoire was profiled, and TCRdb retains in-frame clones only, with some absent. V and J calls and clone size follow that table, whereas D and trimming were derived from the DNA. Of roughly 450,000 clones listed, about 90% are singletons. Germline V CDR1 and CDR2: SGHRS, YFSETQ. V lost 4 bases, J lost 4 bases, and 8 bases stayed unmatched. This CDR3 contains 16 residues. The clonotype originates from a man aged 18 to 30 who had recovered from COVID-19. The chain uses TRBV5-1 and TRBJ2-5; the match to TRBD2 covers 12 bases. The sequencing sample was made of PBMCs or T cells enriched from blood (not recorded which). The CDR3 nucleotides are TGCGCCAGCAGCGCCGTAGGACTAGCGGGGATAGAGACCCAGTACTTC. This translates into CASSAVGLAGIETQYF.